A single sample gave rise to the 31 T cell receptor beta chains below, sequenced in a study of vaccination and CD4 T cells after COVID-19. Their recognized antigens are unknown. Sequenced with the Oncomine TCR Beta short-read assay was DNA taken from cultured CD4+ T cells. Using its own MiXCR run on the PCR reads, TCRdb lists one record per CDR3 protein. Among 15,000 to 25,000 distinct CDR3 sequences listed, 56% were seen once. The sample's treatment: 10-day PBMC culture with coronavirus spike peptide pools or control peptides (ViraFEST assay). The sequenced sample was CD4+ T cells from blood, cultured in vitro. The source is a human donor who had recovered from COVID-19.

This chain connects TRBV28 to TRBJ2-7; 10 bases align to TRBD2. This CDR3 has 14 residues. Looked up from germline, CDR1 is MDHEN and CDR2 is SYDVKM. V dropped 4 bases and J dropped 9; count of bases not matched to a gene: 9. The chain's CDR3 is CASSWRTSGIGQYF. The CDR3 DNA follows: TGTGCCAGCAGTTGGCGGACTAGCGGCATCGGGCAGTACTTC.

This clonotype was seen only a few times. The chain recombines TRBV6-5 with TRBJ2-3; TRBD1 or TRBD2 may be the D gene (6 bases each). V was pared by 4 bases and J by 4 bases, with 21 bases between. CDR1 and CDR2 (germline): MNHEY, SVGAGI. The CDR3 sequence is 17 residues long. The CDR3 loop is CASSLGRGRGVSDTQYF. DNA for the CDR3: TGTGCCAGCAGTTTGGGTCGGGGGCGCGGTGTATCAGATACGCAGTATTTT.

This rearrangement joins TRBV5-1 to TRBJ1-1; possibly TRBD1 for D (6 bases). With 3 bases removed from V and 1 base from J, the gap between germline ends came to 16 bases. CDR3 length: 16 amino acids. Germline V gene lookup returns CDR1 SGHRS and CDR2 YFSETQ. CDR3 amino acids: CASSSETTGPNTEAFF. Written as DNA, the CDR3 is TGCGCCAGCAGCTCCGAAACCACAGGGCCGAACACTGAAGCTTTCTTT.

The gene calls are TRBV7-6 and TRBJ2-4; D is ambiguous. The CDR3 contains 13 residues. The germline V gene encodes CDR1 SGHVS and CDR2 FNYEAQ. V lost 1 base to trimming and J lost 9 bases, with 10 bases between them. As DNA, the CDR3 is TGTGCCAGCAGCTTAGAACAGTGGGGCATTCAGTACTTC. Its protein product is CASSLEQWGIQYF.

This clonotype was detected a few times. This chain connects TRBV18 to TRBJ2-5, with 11 bases aligning to TRBD1. J lost 1 base, V lost 1 base, and 2 bases had no gene match. This CDR3 has 16 residues. In germline, CDR1 is KGHSH, CDR2 LQKENI. CDR3 DNA sequence: TGTGCCAGCTCACCACTGGGGACAGGGGGCCAAGAGACCCAGTACTTC. It encodes CASSPLGTGGQETQYF.

This chain links TRBV5-1 with TRBJ2-7, with D hard to call. Germline V lookup: CDR1 SGHRS, CDR2 YFSETQ. The V and J ends lost 0 bases and 1 base respectively, with 8 bases between them. The CDR3 contains 14 residues. In DNA form, the CDR3 reads TGCGCCAGCAGCTTGGTTGCCCCGTCCTACGAGCAGTACTTC. This gives the protein CASSLVAPSYEQYF.

CDR3 DNA sequence: TGCAGTGCCAATTCCTGGGGAACCCAAGAGACCCAGTACTTC. It codes for CSANSWGTQETQYF. The chain combines TRBV20-1 with TRBJ2-5; D remains unclear. V was shortened by 6 bases and J by 1 base, with 15 bases between the two germline ends. This CDR3 has 14 amino acids. Germline CDR1 DFQATT, CDR2 SNEGSKA (reference sequence).

This rearrangement joins TRBV4-1 to TRBJ2-3, with 9 bases fitting TRBD1. Per the germline V gene, CDR1 is MGHRA and CDR2 is YSYEKL. This CDR3 comprises 14 residues. V trimming: 3 bases; J trimming: 5 bases; junction bases outside the gene matches: 3. CDR3 in amino acids: CASSHGQGKDTQYF. The CDR3 region has the DNA TGCGCCAGCAGCCACGGACAGGGGAAAGATACGCAGTATTTT.

This rearrangement joins TRBV6-5 to TRBJ2-7; TRBD1 matches 9 bases. Germline CDR1 reads MNHEY; CDR2 reads SVGAGI. The J segment lost 9 bases and the V segment lost 0 bases, leaving 15 bases of the junction unmatched. This CDR3 is built from 17 residues. The CDR3 nucleotides read TGTGCCAGCAGTTACTCCCCCGCGGGACAGGGTGCCCTGTGGCAGTACTTC. Translation gives CASSYSPAGQGALWQYF.

This clonotype was detected only a few times. The chain combines TRBV7-3 with TRBJ2-1; tentatively, D is TRBD2 (7 bases). The CDR3 consists of 14 residues. Trimming removed 4 bases from V and 6 bases from J, with 13 bases in between. In germline, CDR1 is SGHTA, CDR2 FQGTGA. CDR3 residues: CASSWGGAPNEQFF. In nucleotides, the CDR3 is TGTGCCAGCAGCTGGGGGGGGGCGCCCAATGAGCAGTTCTTC.

The CDR3 coding sequence is TGCAGTGCTCCCCCGTCGGACAGGGGGCGAATCAATGAGCAGTTCTTC. The encoded protein is CSAPPSDRGRINEQFF. The V and J genes are TRBV20-1 and TRBJ2-1; 11 positions agree with TRBD1. Trimming removed 5 bases from V and 6 bases from J; junction bases left unmatched: 12. In germline, CDR1 is DFQATT, CDR2 SNEGSKA (reference sequence). CDR3 length: 16 residues.

This sequence joins TRBV7-9 and TRBJ2-7; 9 positions agree with TRBD1. This CDR3 has 16 amino acids. Germline CDR1 SEHNR, CDR2 FQNEAQ (reference sequence). J gave up 7 bases and V 5 bases, and 15 bases lay outside the gene matches. DNA of the CDR3: TGTGCCAGCAGCACTCAGCCCCCGGGACAGGGTGGGGAGCAGTACTTC. This gives the protein CASSTQPPGQGGEQYF.

The chain employs TRBV11-1 and TRBJ2-1; D possibly corresponds to TRBD2 (5 bases). Trimming removed 3 bases from V and 0 bases from J, with 9 bases in between. Germline V gene sequence: CDR1 SGHAT, CDR2 FQDESV (reference sequence). The length of the CDR3 is 15 residues. The CDR3 spells CASSFGDSSYNEQFF. The CDR3, as DNA: TGTGCCAGCAGCTTCGGGGATAGCTCCTACAATGAGCAGTTCTTC.

The chain carries TRBV28 and TRBJ2-3; D remains ambiguous. This CDR3 is 15 amino acids long. Looked up from germline, CDR1 is MDHEN and CDR2 is SYDVKM. V was pared by 5 bases and J by 1 base, with 13 bases between. Here the CDR3 DNA reads TGTGCCAGCAGTGGGATAGCCCCTGGCACAGATACGCAGTATTTT. Its protein is CASSGIAPGTDTQYF.

This clonotype was detected only a few times. V gene TRBV6-5 combines with J gene TRBJ2-3; 7 nucleotides line up with TRBD1. Germline CDR1 MNHEY, CDR2 SVGAGI. The trim removed 4 bases at V and 6 bases at J, leaving 1 base unmatched. CDR3 length equals 12 residues. The CDR3 loop reads CASSSRGDTQYF. CDR3 in DNA: TGTGCCAGCAGTTCCAGGGGGGATACGCAGTATTTT.

The chain has TRBV2 and TRBJ2-7; D call uncertain. This CDR3 comprises 15 residues. Germline V CDR1 and CDR2: SNHLY, FYNNEI. With 4 bases removed from V and 1 base from J, the gap between germline ends came to 14 bases. CDR3 nucleotides: TGTGCCAGCAGTGCTCTACGAGCCGGATCCTACGAGCAGTACTTC. Translating gives CASSALRAGSYEQYF.

This clonotype occurred a few times. The junction differs from germline at one of its ends, possibly a read error. The rearrangement uses TRBV7-7 and TRBJ1-6; 7 nucleotides line up with TRBD1. Looked up from germline, CDR1 is SSHAT and CDR2 is FNYEAQ (reference sequence). The CDR3 consists of 17 residues. The CDR3 sequence is CASSHLRPGQLNSPLHF. The CDR3 DNA sequence: TGTGCTAGCAGCCACCTCAGACCGGGACAGTTAAATTCACCCCTCCACTTT.

A few counts support this clonotype. This chain connects TRBV15 to TRBJ2-4, with 7 bases identical to TRBD1. CDR1 is LNHNV and CDR2 is YYDKDF in the germline V gene (reference sequence). The CDR3 runs 16 residues. The V segment lost 1 base and the J segment 0 bases; nucleotides outside the gene matches: 3. The CDR3 sequence: CATSRGDSLAKNIQYF. The CDR3 DNA sequence: TGTGCCACCAGCAGAGGGGACAGCCTAGCCAAAAACATTCAGTACTTC. Supplemented by reference TRBV15 and TRBJ2-4, the full variable domain reads DAMVIQNPRYQVTQFGKPVTLSCSQTLNHNVMYWYQQKSSQAPKLLFHYYDKDFNNEADTPDNFQSRRPNTSFCFLDIRSPGLGDTAMYLCATSRGDSLAKNIQYFGAGTRLSVL.

The chain links TRBV11-3 to TRBJ2-1; no firm D call. Trimming took off 5 bases at V and 8 bases at J, with 7 bases between the two ends. The germline CDR1 and CDR2 sequences are SGHNT and YENEEA. The CDR3 has 11 residues. CDR3 in DNA: TGTGCCAGCAGCCAGTTCTATGAGCAGTTCTTC. This gives the protein CASSQFYEQFF.

The genes are TRBV6-1 and TRBJ1-5, with 8 bases matching TRBD1. The CDR3 consists of 16 residues. V trimming: 5 bases; J trimming: 0 bases; junction bases outside the gene matches: 6. Germline values: CDR1 MNHNS, CDR2 SASEGT. CDR3 sequence reads: CASSPDRGNSNQPQHF. Here the CDR3 DNA reads TGTGCCAGCAGTCCTGACAGGGGAAATAGCAATCAGCCCCAGCATTTT.

J is TRBJ2-4 and V is TRBV15, with TRBD1 identical over 7 bases. Looked up from germline, CDR1 is LNHNV and CDR2 is YYDKDF (reference sequence). The ends lost 4 bases at V and 3 bases at J; junction bases unmatched: 6. The CDR3 contains 15 residues. CDR3 DNA sequence: TGTGCCACCAGCACCACAGGGGTCGGCAAAAACATTCAGTACTTC. It specifies CATSTTGVGKNIQYF.

In nucleotides, the CDR3 is TGTGCCAGCTCAGCAGGGGCGGCTGAAGCTTTCTTT. Translated, it gives CASSAGAAEAFF. This chain joins TRBV18 and TRBJ1-1, with D tentatively TRBD1 (6 bases). From germline, CDR1 is KGHSH and CDR2 LQKENI. Trimming left V 5 bases short and J 6 bases short, with 10 bases between. This CDR3 contains 12 residues.

J is TRBJ1-6 and V is TRBV14; tentatively, D is TRBD1 (6 bases). The CDR3 runs 15 residues. CDR1 is SGHDN, CDR2 FVKESK, per germline. V was clipped by 5 bases and J by 7 bases, with 15 bases between them. CDR3 sequence (DNA): TGTGCCAGCAGCGCCGACGGCAGGGGAAATTCACCCCTCCACTTT. The encoded protein is CASSADGRGNSPLHF.

This chain uses TRBV4-3 with TRBJ2-2; 9 positions agree with TRBD2. Germline V gene lookup returns CDR1 LGHNA and CDR2 YSLEER. Trimming cost V 3 bases and J 0 bases; bases outside gene matches: 5. The CDR3 runs 17 residues. The CDR3 here is CASSQVTSGTNTGELFF. The CDR3 DNA sequence: TGCGCCAGCAGCCAGGTGACTAGCGGAACGAACACCGGGGAGCTGTTTTTT.

The V call is TRBV9, the J call TRBJ1-1; 8 positions agree with TRBD1. The V segment lost 1 base and the J segment 4 bases; nucleotides outside the gene matches: 6. Germline loops: CDR1 SGDLS, CDR2 YYNGEE. The length of the CDR3 is 15 residues. CDR3 in DNA: TGTGCCAGCAGCGTAACCCAGGGGGCAAGCACTGAAGCTTTCTTT. It encodes CASSVTQGASTEAFF.

The chain uses TRBV6-2 or TRBV6-3 and TRBJ2-1; a weak D match, TRBD1 (6 bases). CDR3 length: 14 amino acids. V was shortened by 0 bases and J by 8 bases, with 11 bases between the two germline ends. Per the germline V gene, CDR1 is MNHEY and CDR2 is SVGEGT. The CDR3 region is CASSYSRGLDEQFF. The CDR3 DNA follows: TGTGCCAGCAGTTACTCAAGGGGGTTGGATGAGCAGTTCTTC.

This clonotype turned up a few times. The chain joins TRBV7-8 to TRBJ2-1; 8 positions agree with TRBD1. V lost 3 bases to trimming and J lost 4 bases; unmatched junction nucleotides: 5. Germline V CDR1 and CDR2: SGHVS, FQNEAQ. CDR3 length: 15 amino acids. The CDR3 bases are TGTGCCAGCAGCTTCGACAGGGGCGGATACAATGAGCAGTTCTTC. This encodes CASSFDRGGYNEQFF.

This sequence joins TRBV6-1 and TRBJ1-2, with 8 positions matching TRBD1. This CDR3 has 17 residues. Per the germline V gene, CDR1 is MNHNS and CDR2 is SASEGT. Losses at the gene ends were 1 base for V and 2 bases for J; bases not matched to a gene: 9. CDR3: CASSEGAGGTTNYGYTF. The DNA for the CDR3 is TGTGCCAGCAGTGAAGGGGCAGGGGGCACTACCAACTATGGCTACACCTTC.

This clonotype was observed once. Here the CDR3 reads CASRDRGQDTEAFF. The CDR3 coding sequence is TGTGCCAGCAGGGACAGGGGGCAAGACACTGAAGCTTTCTTT. The chain uses TRBV11-2 and TRBJ1-1, with 11 nucleotides matching TRBD1. Looked up from germline, CDR1 is SGHAT and CDR2 is FQNNGV. Trimming took 6 bases from V and 3 from J; bases not matched to a gene: 3. This CDR3 comprises 14 residues. The complete variable domain, with remaining parts taken from reference TRBV11-2 and TRBJ1-1, reads EAGVAQSPRYKIIEKRQSVAFWCNPISGHATLYWYQQILGQGPKLLIQFQNNGVVDDSQLPKDRFSAERLKGVDSTLKIQPAKLEDSAVYLCASRDRGQDTEAFFGQGTRLTVV.

J is TRBJ1-2 and V is TRBV6-1; tentatively, D is TRBD1 (5 bases). This CDR3 is 15 amino acids long. The V gene's germline CDR1 is MNHNS and CDR2 SASEGT. The V and J ends lost 5 bases and 0 bases respectively, with 13 bases between them. The CDR3 is CASSRGIRTNYGYTF. The CDR3 DNA reads as TGTGCCAGCAGTAGGGGAATTAGGACTAACTATGGCTACACCTTC.

The V call is TRBV19, the J call TRBJ1-5; the D is unclear. The ends were cut back, 7 bases at V and 7 bases at J, with 14 bases in the middle. CDR1 is LNHDA and CDR2 is SQIVND in the germline V gene (reference sequence). The CDR3 totals 13 residues. The CDR3 DNA follows: TGTGCCAGTACCCCCGATGGGTGGCAGCCCCAGCATTTT. It codes for CASTPDGWQPQHF.